The following is a TCR beta chain sequence with its context. The data were taken from a study of shared clonotypes between healthy human individuals. Background on the study: The study used three CD4 naive, three CD4 memory, two CD8 naive and one CD8 memory plate per donor.

Deep was the level used in running the assay. Every subset had its genomic DNA shared out evenly among several immunoSEQ plates. Replicate PCRs from sorted subsets contained approximately 220 ng DNA, which is around 30,000 T cell genomes. Sequenced by immunoSEQ multiplex PCR; TCRdb stores in-frame clones only, minus some. The sample contains around 610,000 clones, around 96% of which appear only once. V dropped 3 bases and J dropped 7; count of bases not matched to a gene: 8. CDR3 length: 16 amino acids. CDR1 and CDR2 from the germline V gene are LNHDA and SQIVND (reference sequence). Naive CD8 cells comprised CD45RO-negative, CCR7-positively selected cells, excluding terminally differentiated effector memory CD45RA+ cells.

The chain links TRBV19 to TRBJ2-2; 10 nucleotides line up with TRBD2. The clonotype originates from a woman aged 30 to 39 in good health. The sequencing input was naive CD8+ T cells sorted from blood. The CDR3 DNA reads as TGTGCCAGTAGTATCCCCAGCGGGAGGGCCCTCGGGGAGCTGTTTTTT. Translating it yields CASSIPSGRALGELFF. Filled out from reference TRBV19 and TRBJ2-2, the complete variable domain reads DGGITQSPKYLFRKEGQNVTLSCEQNLNHDAMYWYRQDPGQGLRLIYYSQIVNDFQKGDIAEGYSVSREKKESFPLTVTSAQKNPTAFYLCASSIPSGRALGELFFGEGSRLTVL.